The 25 T cell receptor beta chains listed next were all sequenced from one sample in a study of blood T cells in healthy people across ages. Together with a sample-barcoded 5' primer, a J-beta primer mix was included in a second PCR lasting about 7 to 12 cycles. Each CDR3 protein is one row after TCRdb ran MiXCR on the 5' RACE reads. Here the sample spans under 1 million distinct CDR3 sequences, around two fifths being singletons. Sample: blood. The origin of the receptors is a man aged 60-69 years in good health.

The chain couples TRBV28 to TRBJ1-1, with D possibly being TRBD1 (6 bases). This CDR3 is 20 amino acids long. V was trimmed by 5 bases and J by 0 bases, leaving 28 bases between them. Germline V gene data show CDR1 as MDHEN and CDR2 as SYDVKM. This chain's CDR3 is CASSTLVQGPGNTLNTEAFF. CDR3 nucleotide sequence: TGTGCCAGCAGTACTCTCGTACAGGGTCCTGGTAATACTTTGAACACTGAAGCTTTCTTT.

The CDR3 spells CASSYSASGGNEQFF. DNA for the CDR3: TGTGCCAGCAGTTACTCGGCTAGCGGAGGGAATGAGCAGTTCTTC. The chain has TRBV6-2 or TRBV6-3 and TRBJ2-1; 7 nucleotides align to TRBD2. The V and J ends lost 0 bases and 7 bases, in that order; junction bases with no gene match: 6. The CDR3 length is 15 residues. The V gene's germline CDR1 is MNHEY and CDR2 SVGEGT.

The chain is built from TRBV20-1 and TRBJ1-6; 7 bases are shared with TRBD1. This CDR3 has 15 residues. CDR1 DFQATT and CDR2 SNEGSKA come from the germline V gene (reference sequence). V shed 3 bases and J 0 bases; nucleotides not matched to a gene: 2. The DNA for the CDR3 is TGCAGTGCTAGCAGGGGGGTCTCCTATAATTCACCCCTCCACTTT. Its protein product is CSASRGVSYNSPLHF.

The rearrangement uses TRBV27 and TRBJ1-1, with a possible D match to TRBD1 (5 bases). This CDR3 is built from 13 residues. Trimming removed 5 bases from V and 4 bases from J, with 11 bases in between. Per germline, CDR1 MNHEY and CDR2 SMNVEV (reference sequence). DNA for the CDR3: TGTGCCAGCAGTCGGTACGACAGCACTGAAGCTTTCTTT. Translating gives CASSRYDSTEAFF.

Many counts were recorded for this clonotype. V and J are TRBV11-2 and TRBJ1-5; tentatively, D is TRBD1 (6 bases). Trimming took off 1 base at V and 2 bases at J, with 6 bases between the two ends. Germline V gives CDR1 SGHAT, CDR2 FQNNGV. CDR3 length: 14 residues. CDR3 sequence reads: CASSLGTGNQPQHF. CDR3 DNA: TGTGCCAGCAGCTTAGGGACAGGCAATCAGCCCCAGCATTTT.

There are a few counts of this clonotype. The gene calls are TRBV6-5 and TRBJ1-4; the D is unclear. V lost 4 bases to trimming and J lost 0 bases, with 9 bases between them. CDR3 length equals 15 residues. CDR1 MNHEY and CDR2 SVGAGI come from the germline V gene. CDR3 loop: CASSSRRATNEKLFF. In DNA, the CDR3 is TGTGCCAGCAGTTCTAGACGAGCAACTAATGAAAAACTGTTTTTT.

The chain recombines TRBV13 with TRBJ2-5, with a weak D call TRBD2 (5 bases). V was clipped by 5 bases and J by 4 bases, with 11 bases between them. CDR1 is PRHDT and CDR2 is FYEKMQ in the germline V gene (reference sequence). The CDR3 spans 13 residues. The CDR3 reads CASSREAGETQYF. The CDR3 nucleotides are TGTGCCAGCAGCCGCGAGGCGGGAGAGACCCAGTACTTC.

This clonotype appeared many times. The junction differs from germline at one of its ends, possibly a read error. The chain is built from TRBV7-9 and TRBJ1-6; D unresolved. The CDR3 is made up of 12 amino acids. CDR1 and CDR2 from the germline V gene are SEHNR and FQNEAQ (reference sequence). The CDR3 loop reads CASSLQNSPLHF. In DNA, the CDR3 is TGCGCCAGCAGCCTACAGAATTCACCCCTCCACTTT.

V and J are TRBV7-9 and TRBJ1-2, with 9 bases fitting TRBD1. The CDR3 loop spans 12 amino acids. The trim removed 10 bases at V and 5 bases at J, leaving 5 bases unmatched. Germline CDR1 and CDR2: SEHNR and FQNEAQ (reference sequence). The CDR3 reads CAITTGGYGYTF. The CDR3 DNA is TGTGCCATTACGACAGGGGGATATGGCTACACCTTC.

This chain joins TRBV7-2 and TRBJ2-5; TRBD2 aligns across 13 bases. Germline V gene lookup returns CDR1 SGHTA and CDR2 FQGNSA. V shed 6 bases, J shed 11 bases, and the junction held 12 bases outside the gene matches. The CDR3 is 15 amino acids. CDR3 DNA sequence: TGTGCCAGCAGGACCGGGACTAGCGGGGCCTATGAGCAGTACTTC. As protein: CASRTGTSGAYEQYF.

The rearrangement joins TRBV9 to TRBJ2-5; D not resolved. The V end lost 4 bases, the J end lost 5 bases, and 15 bases lay between the germline ends. CDR3 length: 14 amino acids. The germline V gene encodes CDR1 SGDLS and CDR2 YYNGEE. CDR3 bases: TGTGCCAGCAGCCCCGGCGGCCGTGTGGAGACCCAGTACTTC. As protein: CASSPGGRVETQYF.

In this sample, this clonotype turned up a few times. This chain connects TRBV13 to TRBJ1-6; a weak D match, TRBD1 (5 bases). Germline CDR1 is PRHDT and CDR2 is FYEKMQ (reference sequence). The CDR3 extends over 16 amino acids. V shed 6 bases and J shed 5 bases, with 17 bases lying between them. Here the CDR3 reads CASRQTTAGNNSPLHF. The CDR3 DNA reads TGTGCCAGCAGACAAACGACAGCTGGGAATAATTCACCCCTCCACTTT.

This clonotype appeared a few times. The chain uses TRBV4-1 and TRBJ2-7, with 8 positions matching TRBD1. This CDR3 has 15 amino acids. In germline, CDR1 is MGHRA, CDR2 YSYEKL. The trim removed 1 base at V and 0 bases at J, leaving 2 bases unmatched. CDR3 sequence reads: CASSQGTGISYEQYF. DNA for the CDR3: TGCGCCAGCAGCCAAGGGACAGGGATCTCCTACGAGCAGTACTTC.

This clonotype was recorded many times. The chain uses TRBV7-2 and TRBJ2-1; D perhaps matches TRBD1 (6 bases). Germline V CDR1 and CDR2: SGHTA, FQGNSA. V shed 5 bases and J shed 5 bases, with 13 bases lying between them. The CDR3 totals 14 residues. The CDR3 loop is CASSPRGYDNEQFF. CDR3 nucleotides: TGTGCCAGCAGCCCAAGGGGGTACGACAATGAGCAGTTCTTC. The whole variable domain, filled in from reference TRBV7-2 and TRBJ2-1, reads GAGVSQSPSNKVTEKGKDVELRCDPISGHTALYWYRQSLGQGLEFLIYFQGNSAPDKSGLPSDRFSAERTGGSVSTLTIQRTQQEDSAVYLCASSPRGYDNEQFFGPGTRLTVL.

The chain carries TRBV6-6 and TRBJ2-3, with D unresolved. The ends were cut back, 5 bases at V and 8 bases at J, with 14 bases in the middle. Germline V gives CDR1 MNHNY, CDR2 SVGAGI (reference sequence). The CDR3 length is 13 residues. The CDR3 here is CASSADLAVTQYF. CDR3 DNA sequence: TGTGCCAGCAGTGCCGACTTAGCAGTTACGCAGTATTTT.

The chain has TRBV12-3 or TRBV12-4 and TRBJ2-2; D unclear. CDR3 size: 13 residues. The V gene lost 1 base and the J gene lost 6 bases, with 6 bases spanning the gap. This CDR3 is CASSLGGAGELFF. In nucleotides, the CDR3 is TGTGCCAGCAGTTTAGGTGGCGCCGGGGAGCTGTTTTTT.

This chain links TRBV5-4 with TRBJ1-2; D is unclear. V was pared by 5 bases and J by 7 bases, with 12 bases between. CDR1 and CDR2 (germline): SGHNT, YYREEE (reference sequence). The CDR3 consists of 12 residues. The CDR3 region has the DNA TGTGCCAGCAGAGTGGACGGACTTGGCTACACCTTC. This codes for CASRVDGLGYTF.

This chain joins TRBV4-3 and TRBJ2-1; 7 nucleotides align to TRBD1. Germline lookup yields CDR1 LGHNA and CDR2 YSLEER. The CDR3 runs to 17 residues. The trim removed 3 bases at V and 7 bases at J, leaving 15 bases unmatched. The CDR3 DNA is TGCGCCAGCAGCCACGGCCGCCGACAGGGTGGGGGAAATGAGCAGTTCTTC. Amino acid sequence: CASSHGRRQGGGNEQFF.

As regards this clonotype: This sequence may be a read error, since a much larger clone differs from it by one base. J is TRBJ2-5 and V is TRBV29-1; 7 nucleotides match TRBD1. Germline CDR1 reads SQVTM; CDR2 reads ANQGSEA. This CDR3 comprises 13 residues. For the CDR3, the DNA is TGCAGCGTTCAGACAGGGACACAAGAGACCCAGCACTTC. Its protein is CSVQTGTQETQHF.

This sequence joins TRBV7-9 and TRBJ1-1, with a possible D match to TRBD1 (6 bases). CDR3 length equals 16 residues. With 2 bases removed from V and 1 base from J, the gap between germline ends came to 14 bases. Germline lookup yields CDR1 SEHNR and CDR2 FQNEAQ (reference sequence). The CDR3 DNA is TGTGCCAGCAGCTTAAAGCCAGGGGACCAGAACACTGAAGCTTTCTTT. Translated: CASSLKPGDQNTEAFF.

The chain employs TRBV10-3 and TRBJ1-3; D remains ambiguous. Trimming cost V 6 bases and J 0 bases, with 6 bases left between them. The germline CDR1 and CDR2 sequences are ENHRY and SYGVKD. The CDR3 sequence is 13 residues long. CDR3 protein: CAISGDSGNTIYF. DNA of the CDR3: TGTGCCATCAGCGGGGACTCTGGAAACACCATATATTTT.

The chain joins TRBV11-2 to TRBJ1-4, with D unresolved. Trimming took off 7 bases at V and 1 base at J, with 7 bases between the two ends. Germline CDR1 is SGHAT and CDR2 is FQNNGV. The CDR3 runs to 13 residues. This chain's CDR3 is CASTGETNEKLFF. The CDR3 DNA sequence: TGTGCCAGCACTGGGGAAACTAATGAAAAACTGTTTTTT. Full variable domain (remainder filled in from reference TRBV11-2 and TRBJ1-4): EAGVAQSPRYKIIEKRQSVAFWCNPISGHATLYWYQQILGQGPKLLIQFQNNGVVDDSQLPKDRFSAERLKGVDSTLKIQPAKLEDSAVYLCASTGETNEKLFFGSGTQLSVL.

A few counts support this clonotype. The V and J genes are TRBV25-1 and TRBJ2-7, with D perhaps TRBD1 (6 bases). The CDR3 has 15 amino acids. CDR1 and CDR2 (germline): MGHDK, SYGVNS. V lost 3 bases and J 0 bases, leaving 12 bases between the germline ends. CDR3 DNA: TGTGCCAGCAGTGATCCAGGGGTCCACTCCTACGAGCAGTACTTC. Translated: CASSDPGVHSYEQYF.

The V call is TRBV5-5, the J call TRBJ2-5, with TRBD1 matching over 8 bases. Germline V gene lookup returns CDR1 SGHKS and CDR2 YYEKEE (reference sequence). The CDR3 contains 14 residues. Trimming at V came to 4 bases and at J to 11 bases, leaving 13 bases not matched to a gene. CDR3 sequence: CASSVGTGLLEQYF. In DNA, the CDR3 is TGTGCCAGCAGCGTCGGGACAGGTTTGTTAGAGCAGTACTTC.

The chain is built from TRBV28 and TRBJ2-5, with D possibly TRBD1 on 6 matching bases. The CDR3 runs 14 residues. In germline, CDR1 is MDHEN, CDR2 SYDVKM. Trimming stripped 5 bases from V and 2 bases from J, with 12 bases between. The CDR3 protein is CASSPTGQQETQYF. The CDR3 nucleotides are TGTGCCAGCAGTCCAACGGGACAACAAGAGACCCAGTACTTC.